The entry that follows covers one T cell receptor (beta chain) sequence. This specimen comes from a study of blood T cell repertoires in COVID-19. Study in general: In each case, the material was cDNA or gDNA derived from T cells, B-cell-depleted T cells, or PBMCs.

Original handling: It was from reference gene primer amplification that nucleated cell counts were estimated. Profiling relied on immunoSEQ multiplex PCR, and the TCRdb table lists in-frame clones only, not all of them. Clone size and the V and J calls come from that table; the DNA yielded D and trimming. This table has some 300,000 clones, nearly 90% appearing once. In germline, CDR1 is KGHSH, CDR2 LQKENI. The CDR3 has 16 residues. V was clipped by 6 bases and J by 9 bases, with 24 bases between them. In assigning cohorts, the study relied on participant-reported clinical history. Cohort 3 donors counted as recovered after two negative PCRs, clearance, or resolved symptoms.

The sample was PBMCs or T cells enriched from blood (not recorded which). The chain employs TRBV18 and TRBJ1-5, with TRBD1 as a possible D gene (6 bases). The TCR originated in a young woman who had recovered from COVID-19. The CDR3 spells CASSWDQGIGEWPQHF. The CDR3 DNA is TGTGCCAGCTCCTGGGACCAGGGGATTGGGGAGTGGCCCCAGCATTTT.